The clone carrying this T cell receptor (beta chain) was recorded only once. The CDR3 sequence is 15 residues long. CDR1 MDHEN and CDR2 SYDVKM come from the germline V gene. Germline trimming cut 3 bases from V and 9 bases from J; bases unmatched to any gene: 9. The source of the sample is a study of cytomegalovirus exposure and HLA in healthy donors. The donors were part of the validation cohort of some 120 subjects. That cohort was separate from the first cohort, which comprised about 730 subjects. Method: immunoSEQ multiplex PCR; TCRdb's copy keeps in-frame clones and lacks some. The sample has approximately 110,000 clones; just under 95% are singletons.

The TCR comes from a young woman in good health and CMV-seronegative. The genes are TRBV28 and TRBJ2-1; TRBD2 matches at 9 bases. Sequenced sample: PBMCs. The CDR3 nucleotides read TGTGCCAGCAGTTTCGTTAGCGGGGGCCGGGGTGAGCAGTTCTTC. As protein: CASSFVSGGRGEQFF. Using reference TRBV28 and TRBJ2-1 for the parts outside the CDR3, the full variable domain is DVKVTQSSRYLVKRTGEKVFLECVQDMDHENMFWYRQDPGLGLRLIYFSYDVKMKEKGDIPEGYSVSREKKERFSLILESASTNQTSMYLCASSFVSGGRGEQFFGPGTRLTVL.